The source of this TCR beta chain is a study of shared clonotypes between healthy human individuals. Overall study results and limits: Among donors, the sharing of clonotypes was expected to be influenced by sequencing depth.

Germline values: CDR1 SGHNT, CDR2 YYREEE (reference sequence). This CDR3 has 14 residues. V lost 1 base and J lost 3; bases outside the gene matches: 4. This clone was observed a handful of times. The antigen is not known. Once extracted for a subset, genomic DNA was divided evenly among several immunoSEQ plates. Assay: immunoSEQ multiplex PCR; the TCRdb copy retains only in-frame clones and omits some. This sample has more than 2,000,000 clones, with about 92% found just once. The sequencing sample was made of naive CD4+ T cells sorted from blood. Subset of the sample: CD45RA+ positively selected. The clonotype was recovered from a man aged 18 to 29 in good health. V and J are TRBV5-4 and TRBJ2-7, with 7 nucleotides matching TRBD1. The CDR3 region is CASSLQGEYYEQYF. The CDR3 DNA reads TGTGCCAGCAGCTTGCAGGGGGAATACTACGAGCAGTACTTC.